The present TCR beta chain was sequenced within a study of CD8 T cells in Susac syndrome. General observations from the study: The CD4+ T cell repertoires in Susac syndrome did not show any clonal expansion.

Concerning this clonotype itself: Antigen specificity is unknown.

Reverse transcription used about 0.45 to 1 ug RNA and random hexamers. An immunoSEQ multiplex PCR generated amplified TCR beta CDR3 products spanning 54 Vbeta and 13 Jbeta. MiXCR, applied by TCRdb to the immunoSEQ multiplex PCR reads, yields one record per CDR3 protein. The table has tens of thousands of distinct CDR3 sequences, 93% seen once; the top ten hold over 0.12%. Germline V lookup: CDR1 SGHRS, CDR2 YFSETQ. Trimming removed 0 bases from V and 7 bases from J, with 13 bases in between. The CDR3 sequence is 14 residues long. TCR beta sequencing covered blood CD8+ and CD4+ T cells. FACS enriched CD8+ TEMRA cells, while bulk CD8+ and CD4+ were negatively isolated.

The receptor was isolated from a human donor with Susac syndrome. The rearrangement uses TRBV5-1 and TRBJ1-2; D possibly corresponds to TRBD1 (5 bases). Sequenced input: CD4+ T cells from PBMCs. The CDR3 DNA reads TGCGCCAGCAGCTTGGGGAAGGACACGGGTGGCTACACCTTC. Translation gives CASSLGKDTGGYTF.